This TCR beta chain was profiled in a study of blood T cell repertoires in COVID-19. This clone was seen just once. Here immunoSEQ multiplex PCR was the method, and the copy in TCRdb shows in-frame clones only, minus some. The sample yields tens of thousands of clones, roughly 90% seen once. Sequenced: peripheral blood. This clonotype was sampled from a man aged 60 to 69 with acute or convalescent COVID-19.

Written as DNA, the CDR3 is TGTGCCAGCGCACCGTACCAGGGTCCCTCCTACGAGCAGTACTTC. This gives the protein CASAPYQGPSYEQYF. This sequence joins TRBV4-2 and TRBJ2-7, with D perhaps matching TRBD1 (5 bases). CDR1 is LGHNA, CDR2 YNFKEQ, per germline. The ends were cut back, 8 bases at V and 0 bases at J, with 17 bases in the middle. This CDR3 is built from 15 residues.